This T cell receptor beta chain stems from a study of blood T cell repertoires in COVID-19. Libraries were prepared by immunoSEQ multiplex PCR; TCRdb keeps only in-frame clonotypes and omits some of them. The table includes about 140,000 clones, 70% to 90% detected once. The CDR3 spans 19 residues. The receptor was derived from a woman aged 55-69 years with acute or convalescent COVID-19. The rearrangement uses TRBV21-1 and TRBJ1-6; the D call TRBD1 from the table was never checked on the DNA. TRBV21-1 is shown as a pseudogene. Sequencing was carried out using peripheral blood. In nucleotides, the CDR3 is TGTGCCAGCAGCAAAGTCGATAGGGCAGGGGGCCTTGTGAATTCACCCCTCCACTTT. Its protein is CASSKVDRAGGLVNSPLHF.